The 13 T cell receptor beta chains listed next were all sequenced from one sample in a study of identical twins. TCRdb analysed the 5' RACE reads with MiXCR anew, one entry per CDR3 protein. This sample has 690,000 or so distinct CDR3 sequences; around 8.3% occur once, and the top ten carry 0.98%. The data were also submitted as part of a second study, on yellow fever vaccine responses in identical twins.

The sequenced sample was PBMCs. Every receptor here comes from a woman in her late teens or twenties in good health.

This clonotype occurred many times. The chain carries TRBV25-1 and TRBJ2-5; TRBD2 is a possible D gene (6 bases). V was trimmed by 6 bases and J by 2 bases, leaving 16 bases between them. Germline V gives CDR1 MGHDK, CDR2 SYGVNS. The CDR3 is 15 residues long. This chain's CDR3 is CASSAGGAGQETQYF. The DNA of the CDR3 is TGTGCCAGCAGCGCAGGAGGGGCAGGGCAAGAGACCCAGTACTTC. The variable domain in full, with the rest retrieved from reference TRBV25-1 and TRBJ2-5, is EADIYQTPRYLVIGTGKKITLECSQTMGHDKMYWYQQDPGMELHLIHYSYGVNSTEKGDLSSESTVSRIRTEHFPLTLESARPSHTSQYLCASSAGGAGQETQYFGPGTRLLVL.

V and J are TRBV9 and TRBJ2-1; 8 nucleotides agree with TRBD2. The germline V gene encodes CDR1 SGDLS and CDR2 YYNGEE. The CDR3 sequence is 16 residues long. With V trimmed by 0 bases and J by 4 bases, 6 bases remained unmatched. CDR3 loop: CASSVEGSGGYNEQFF. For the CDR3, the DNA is TGTGCCAGCAGCGTAGAGGGCAGCGGGGGTTACAATGAGCAGTTCTTC.

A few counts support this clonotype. CDR3 amino acids: CASSKADGSNQPQHF. Written as DNA, the CDR3 is TGTGCCAGCAGTAAAGCCGACGGAAGCAATCAGCCCCAGCATTTT. This chain uses TRBV7-2 with TRBJ1-5; no firm D call. V lost 6 bases and J lost 1, with 13 bases in between. This CDR3 region has 15 residues. CDR1 and CDR2 from the germline V gene are SGHTA and FQGNSA.

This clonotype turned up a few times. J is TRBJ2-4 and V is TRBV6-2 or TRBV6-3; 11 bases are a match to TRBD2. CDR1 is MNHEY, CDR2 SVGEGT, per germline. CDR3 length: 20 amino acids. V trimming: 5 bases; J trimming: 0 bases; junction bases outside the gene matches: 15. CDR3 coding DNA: TGTGCCAGCAGTCGCGTCCCAAAAGATAGCGGGGGGGTAGCCAAAAACATTCAGTACTTC. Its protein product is CASSRVPKDSGGVAKNIQYF.

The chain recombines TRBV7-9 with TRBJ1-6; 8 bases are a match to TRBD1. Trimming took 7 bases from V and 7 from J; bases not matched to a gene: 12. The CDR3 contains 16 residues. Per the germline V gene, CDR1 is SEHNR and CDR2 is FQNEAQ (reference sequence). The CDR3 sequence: CASTEFTGGGNSPLHF. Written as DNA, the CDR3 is TGTGCCAGCACCGAATTCACAGGGGGAGGAAATTCACCCCTCCACTTT. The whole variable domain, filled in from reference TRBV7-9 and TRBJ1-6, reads DTGVSQNPRHKITKRGQNVTFRCDPISEHNRLYWYRQTLGQGPEFLTYFQNEAQLEKSRLLSDRFSAERPKGSFSTLEIQRTEQGDSAMYLCASTEFTGGGNSPLHFGNGTRLTVT.

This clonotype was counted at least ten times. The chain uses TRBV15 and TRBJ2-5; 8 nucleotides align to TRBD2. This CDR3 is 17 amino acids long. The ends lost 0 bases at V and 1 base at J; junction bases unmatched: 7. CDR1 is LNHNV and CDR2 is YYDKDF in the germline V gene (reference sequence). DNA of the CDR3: TGTGCCACCAGCAGAGATGGGGCGGGGGGTTCCCAAGAGACCCAGTACTTC. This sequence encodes CATSRDGAGGSQETQYF.

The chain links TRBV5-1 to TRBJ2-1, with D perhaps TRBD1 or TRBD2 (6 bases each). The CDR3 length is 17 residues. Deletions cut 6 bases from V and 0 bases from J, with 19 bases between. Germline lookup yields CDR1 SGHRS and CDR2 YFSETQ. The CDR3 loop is CASTISTGALSYNEQFF. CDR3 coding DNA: TGCGCCAGCACCATTTCCACGGGGGCCCTCTCCTACAATGAGCAGTTCTTC.

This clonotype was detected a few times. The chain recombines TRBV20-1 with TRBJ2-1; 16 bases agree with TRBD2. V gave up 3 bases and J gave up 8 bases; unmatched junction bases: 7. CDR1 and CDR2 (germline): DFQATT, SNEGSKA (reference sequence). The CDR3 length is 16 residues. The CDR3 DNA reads TGCAGTGCTAGGGGGACTAGCGGGAGGGGCGGCTATGAGCAGTTCTTC. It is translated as CSARGTSGRGGYEQFF.

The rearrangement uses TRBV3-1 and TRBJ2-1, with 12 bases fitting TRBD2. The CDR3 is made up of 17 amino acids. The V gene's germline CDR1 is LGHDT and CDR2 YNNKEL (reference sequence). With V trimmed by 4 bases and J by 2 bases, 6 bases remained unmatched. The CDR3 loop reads CASSPSSGRAAYNEQFF. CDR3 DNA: TGTGCCAGCAGCCCCTCTAGCGGGAGGGCAGCCTACAATGAGCAGTTCTTC.

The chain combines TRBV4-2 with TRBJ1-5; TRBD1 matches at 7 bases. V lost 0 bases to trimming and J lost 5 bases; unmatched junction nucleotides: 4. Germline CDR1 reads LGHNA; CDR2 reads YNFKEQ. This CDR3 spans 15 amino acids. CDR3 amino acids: CASSQDRQGYQPQHF. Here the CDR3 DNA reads TGTGCCAGCAGCCAAGACAGACAGGGCTATCAGCCCCAGCATTTT.

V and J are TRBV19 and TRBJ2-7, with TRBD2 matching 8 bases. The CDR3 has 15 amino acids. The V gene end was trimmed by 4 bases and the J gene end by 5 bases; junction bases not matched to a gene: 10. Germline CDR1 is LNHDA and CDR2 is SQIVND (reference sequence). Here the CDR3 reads CASSNDAGGQDEQYF. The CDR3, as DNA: TGTGCCAGTAGTAATGATGCGGGGGGACAAGACGAGCAGTACTTC.

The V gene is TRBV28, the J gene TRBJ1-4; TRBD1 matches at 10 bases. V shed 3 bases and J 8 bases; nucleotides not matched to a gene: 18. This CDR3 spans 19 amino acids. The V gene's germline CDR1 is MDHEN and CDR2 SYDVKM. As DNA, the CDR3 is TGTGCCAGCAGTTTTCCAACCAATCGTGACAGGGGGCTCTGGGAAAAACTGTTTTTT. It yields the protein CASSFPTNRDRGLWEKLFF. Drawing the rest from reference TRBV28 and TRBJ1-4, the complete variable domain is DVKVTQSSRYLVKRTGEKVFLECVQDMDHENMFWYRQDPGLGLRLIYFSYDVKMKEKGDIPEGYSVSREKKERFSLILESASTNQTSMYLCASSFPTNRDRGLWEKLFFGSGTQLSVL.

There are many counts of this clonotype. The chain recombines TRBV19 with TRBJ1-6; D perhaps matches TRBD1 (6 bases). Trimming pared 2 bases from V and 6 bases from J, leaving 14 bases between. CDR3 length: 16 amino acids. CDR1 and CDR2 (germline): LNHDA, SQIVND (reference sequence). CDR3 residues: CASSITPGDSNSPLHF. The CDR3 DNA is TGTGCCAGTAGTATAACTCCAGGGGATTCTAATTCACCCCTCCACTTT. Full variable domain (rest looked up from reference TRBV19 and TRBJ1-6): DGGITQSPKYLFRKEGQNVTLSCEQNLNHDAMYWYRQDPGQGLRLIYYSQIVNDFQKGDIAEGYSVSREKKESFPLTVTSAQKNPTAFYLCASSITPGDSNSPLHFGNGTRLTVT.